This T cell receptor (beta chain) emerged from a study of long-term antiretroviral therapy in people with HIV. The United States was where all participants with HIV were treated. The assay used was immunoSEQ (version v3.0), run at survey level. The study targeted 40,000-50,000 T-cell genomes per sample in sequencing. This table comes from immunoSEQ multiplex PCR, and its TCRdb copy is limited to in-frame clones, with some not included. The sample yields 34,000 or so clones, almost 85% seen once. Findings and caveats of the study: The study lacked data on ART adherence, viral resistance or therapy changes. Clones that had undergone expansion before ART dominated the repertoire at all time points.

A word on this clone: The antigen remains undetermined.

CDR1 is SGHTA, CDR2 FQGNSA, per germline. CDR3 length: 12 amino acids. With 3 bases removed from V and 7 bases from J, the gap between germline ends came to 10 bases. Sample: unsorted PBMCs, taken around 3.3 years after starting antiretroviral therapy. V usage is TRBV7-2 and J usage is TRBJ2-7, with D possibly matching TRBD2 (5 bases). The sequence was obtained from a man between 18 and 35 years old with HIV. The CDR3 DNA reads TGTGCCAGCAGCTTCGGATCGGGAGAGCAGTACTTC. The encoded protein is CASSFGSGEQYF.